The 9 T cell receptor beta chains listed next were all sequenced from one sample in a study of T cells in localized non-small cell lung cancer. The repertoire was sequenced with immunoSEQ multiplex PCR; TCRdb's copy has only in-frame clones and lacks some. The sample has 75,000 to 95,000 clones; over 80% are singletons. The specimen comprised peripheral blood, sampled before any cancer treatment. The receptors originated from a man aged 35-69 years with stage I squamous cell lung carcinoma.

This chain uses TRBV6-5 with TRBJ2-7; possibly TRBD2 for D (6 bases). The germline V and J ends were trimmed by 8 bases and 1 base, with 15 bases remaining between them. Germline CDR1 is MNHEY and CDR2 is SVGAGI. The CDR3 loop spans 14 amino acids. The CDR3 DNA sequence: TGTGCCAGCTCCGACGGGGGTGGTTCCTACGAGCAGTACTTC. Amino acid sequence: CASSDGGGSYEQYF.

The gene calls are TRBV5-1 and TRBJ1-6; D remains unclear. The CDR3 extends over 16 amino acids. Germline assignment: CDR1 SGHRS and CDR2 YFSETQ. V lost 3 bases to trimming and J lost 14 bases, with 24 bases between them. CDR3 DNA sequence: TGCGCCAGCAGCTCTGCGAACACCGTAGACCTAACGTCCCTCCACTTT. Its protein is CASSSANTVDLTSLHF.

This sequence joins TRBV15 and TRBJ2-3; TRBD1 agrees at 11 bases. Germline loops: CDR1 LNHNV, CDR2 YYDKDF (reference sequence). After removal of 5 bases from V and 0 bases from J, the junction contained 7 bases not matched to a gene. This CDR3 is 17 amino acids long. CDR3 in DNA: TGTGCCACCAGCGTGGGACAGGGGGTTGGAAGCACAGATACGCAGTATTTT. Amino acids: CATSVGQGVGSTDTQYF.

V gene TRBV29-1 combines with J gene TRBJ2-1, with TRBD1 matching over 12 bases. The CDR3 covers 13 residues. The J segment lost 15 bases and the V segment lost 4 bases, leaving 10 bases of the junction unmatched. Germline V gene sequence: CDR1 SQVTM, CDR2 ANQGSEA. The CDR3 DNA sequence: TGCAGCGTTGCGGGGACAGGGGGCGAAGTGGGGTTCTTC. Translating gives CSVAGTGGEVGFF.

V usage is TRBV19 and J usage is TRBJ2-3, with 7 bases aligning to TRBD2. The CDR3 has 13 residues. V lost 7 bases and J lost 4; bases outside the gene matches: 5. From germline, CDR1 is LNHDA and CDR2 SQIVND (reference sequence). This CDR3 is CASMGGAADTQYF. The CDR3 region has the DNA TGTGCCAGTATGGGAGGGGCCGCAGATACGCAGTATTTT.

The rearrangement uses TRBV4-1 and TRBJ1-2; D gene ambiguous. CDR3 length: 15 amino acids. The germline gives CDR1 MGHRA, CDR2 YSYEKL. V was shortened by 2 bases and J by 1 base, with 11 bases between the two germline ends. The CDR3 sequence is CASSQRESGNYGYTF. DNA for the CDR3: TGCGCCAGCAGCCAAAGGGAAAGCGGTAACTATGGCTACACCTTC.

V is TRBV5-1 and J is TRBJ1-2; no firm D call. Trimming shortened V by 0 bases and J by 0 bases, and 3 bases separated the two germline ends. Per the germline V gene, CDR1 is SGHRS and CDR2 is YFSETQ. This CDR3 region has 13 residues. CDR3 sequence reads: CASSLDPNYGYTF. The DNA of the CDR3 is TGCGCCAGCAGCTTGGACCCTAACTATGGCTACACCTTC.

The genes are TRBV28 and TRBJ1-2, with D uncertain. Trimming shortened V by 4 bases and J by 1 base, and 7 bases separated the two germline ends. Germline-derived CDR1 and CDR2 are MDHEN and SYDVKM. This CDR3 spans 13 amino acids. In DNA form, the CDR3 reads TGTGCCAGCAGTTCACGGGATAACTATGGCTACACCTTC. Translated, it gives CASSSRDNYGYTF.

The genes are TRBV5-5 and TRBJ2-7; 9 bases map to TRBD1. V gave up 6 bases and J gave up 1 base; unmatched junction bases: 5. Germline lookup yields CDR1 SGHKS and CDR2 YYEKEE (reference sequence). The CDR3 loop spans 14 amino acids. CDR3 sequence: CASKGTGTSYEQYF. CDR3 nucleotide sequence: TGTGCCAGCAAGGGGACAGGGACTTCCTACGAGCAGTACTTC.